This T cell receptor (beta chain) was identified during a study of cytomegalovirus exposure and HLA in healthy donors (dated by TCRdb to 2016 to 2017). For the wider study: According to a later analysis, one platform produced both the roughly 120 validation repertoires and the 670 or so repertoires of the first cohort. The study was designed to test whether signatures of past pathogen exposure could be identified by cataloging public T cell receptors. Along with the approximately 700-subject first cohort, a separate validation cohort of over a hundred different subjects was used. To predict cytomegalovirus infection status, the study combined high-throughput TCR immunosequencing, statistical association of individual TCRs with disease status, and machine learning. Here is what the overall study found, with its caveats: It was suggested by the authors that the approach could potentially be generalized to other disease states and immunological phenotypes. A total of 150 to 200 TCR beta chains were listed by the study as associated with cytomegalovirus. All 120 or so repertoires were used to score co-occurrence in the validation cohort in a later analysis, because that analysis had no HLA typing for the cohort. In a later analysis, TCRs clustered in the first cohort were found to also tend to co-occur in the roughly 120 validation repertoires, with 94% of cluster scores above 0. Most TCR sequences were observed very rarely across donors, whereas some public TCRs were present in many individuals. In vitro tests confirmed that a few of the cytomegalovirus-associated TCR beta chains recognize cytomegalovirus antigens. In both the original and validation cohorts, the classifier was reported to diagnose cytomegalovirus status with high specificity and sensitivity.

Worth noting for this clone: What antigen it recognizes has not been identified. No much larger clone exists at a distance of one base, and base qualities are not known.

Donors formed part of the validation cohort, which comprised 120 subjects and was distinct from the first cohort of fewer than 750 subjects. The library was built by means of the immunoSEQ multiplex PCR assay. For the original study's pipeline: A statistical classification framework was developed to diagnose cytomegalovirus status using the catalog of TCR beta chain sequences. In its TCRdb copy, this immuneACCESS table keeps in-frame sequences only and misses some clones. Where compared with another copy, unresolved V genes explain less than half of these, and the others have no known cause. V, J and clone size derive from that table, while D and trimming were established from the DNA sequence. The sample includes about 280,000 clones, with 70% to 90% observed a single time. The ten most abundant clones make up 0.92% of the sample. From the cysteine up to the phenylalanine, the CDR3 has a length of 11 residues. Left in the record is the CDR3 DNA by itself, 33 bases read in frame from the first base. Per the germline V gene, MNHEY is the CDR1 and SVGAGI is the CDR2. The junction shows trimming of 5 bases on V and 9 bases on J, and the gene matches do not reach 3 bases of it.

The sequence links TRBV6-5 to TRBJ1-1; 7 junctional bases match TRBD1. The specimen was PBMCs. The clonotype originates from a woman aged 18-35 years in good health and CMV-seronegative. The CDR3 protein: CASSRGQKAFF. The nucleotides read TGTGCCAGCAGTAGGGGACAGAAAGCTTTCTTT.